This T cell receptor beta chain comes out of a study of human T cells and chemical hapten exposure. The trim removed 6 bases at V and 5 bases at J, leaving 4 bases unmatched. The CDR3 sequence is 15 residues long. CDR1 is MGHRA and CDR2 is YSYEKL in the germline V gene. This clonotype was detected a few times. TCRdb passed the RACE reads through MiXCR, listing each CDR3 protein once. The data show a few hundred thousand distinct CDR3 sequences, approximately 5.8% seen once. Regarding time point: pre-sensitization, week 0. Sample treatment: therapeutic diphenylcyclopropenone sensitization with weekly scalp DPC.

The TCR comes from a woman aged 18-30 years with alopecia areata. Some clones in this sample may be carry-over from other donors' samples. The material sequenced was whole blood, taken in connection with sensitization to the hapten diphenylcyclopropenone (DPC). The chain is built from TRBV4-1 and TRBJ2-2, with TRBD2 matching over 12 bases. The CDR3 region is CASRPGLAGTGELFF. In nucleotides, the CDR3 is TGCGCCAGCAGACCCGGACTAGCGGGGACCGGGGAGCTGTTTTTT.